This entry lists 26 T cell receptor beta chains sequenced from one sample in a study of beta chain features in type 1 diabetes. As every portion of the isolated RNA was reverse transcribed, the sequencing read expressed TCRB transcripts. Here immunoSEQ multiplex PCR was the method, and the copy in TCRdb shows in-frame clones only, minus some. Of about 350,000 clones in the sample, roughly a fifth were seen once. Sequencing was done on a sample of naive CD4+ T cells from blood. The receptor source for this set is a woman younger than 35 in good health.

The chain recombines TRBV2 with TRBJ2-5, with 9 bases aligning to TRBD2. Trimming at V came to 5 bases and at J to 6 bases, leaving 4 bases not matched to a gene. Germline V lookup: CDR1 SNHLY, CDR2 FYNNEI. CDR3 length: 13 residues. The chain's CDR3 is CASSWTSEQTQYF. The CDR3 nucleotides are TGTGCCAGCAGTTGGACTAGCGAGCAGACCCAGTACTTC.

The chain carries TRBV30 and TRBJ2-1, with 9 bases fitting TRBD1. The CDR3 runs 13 residues. The germline V gene encodes CDR1 GTSNPN and CDR2 SVGIG (reference sequence). The J segment lost 6 bases and the V segment lost 5 bases, leaving 5 bases of the junction unmatched. The CDR3 sequence: CAWGTGRLNEQFF. In nucleotides, the CDR3 is TGTGCCTGGGGGACAGGGAGGCTCAATGAGCAGTTCTTC.

This clone was counted between two and nine times. The genes are TRBV7-2 and TRBJ2-5; D gene ambiguous. Germline V lookup: CDR1 SGHTA, CDR2 FQGNSA. This CDR3 has 14 amino acids. Between the trimmed V and J ends, which lost 1 base and 1 base, there was a span of 7 bases. The CDR3 loop reads CASSLEASQETQYF. The CDR3 bases are TGTGCCAGCAGCTTAGAGGCTAGCCAAGAGACCCAGTACTTC.

This clone was seen a handful of times. CDR3 nucleotide sequence: TGTGCCAGCAGCTCCGACAGGGACAATTCACCCCTCCACTTT. This translates into CASSSDRDNSPLHF. The V gene is TRBV11-1, the J gene TRBJ1-6; 7 bases are shared with TRBD1. The V segment lost 4 bases and the J segment 7 bases; nucleotides outside the gene matches: 4. CDR3 length: 14 residues. Germline assignment: CDR1 SGHAT and CDR2 FQDESV (reference sequence).

A few counts support this clone. Within the sample, other DNA sequences also encode this same CDR3. The chain joins TRBV5-1 to TRBJ2-7; D perhaps matches TRBD2 (5 bases). Germline V lookup: CDR1 SGHRS, CDR2 YFSETQ. V was cut by 4 bases and J by 0 bases, with 8 bases left in between. CDR3 length: 13 residues. The chain's CDR3 is CASSPRDSYEQYF. CDR3 DNA: TGCGCCAGCAGCCCCCGGGACTCCTACGAGCAGTACTTC.

This clone showed up just a few times. The J gene is TRBJ1-2, the V gene TRBV19; 8 nucleotides match TRBD1. The trim removed 3 bases at V and 2 bases at J, leaving 8 bases unmatched. The CDR3 is 16 residues long. CDR1 and CDR2 (germline): LNHDA, SQIVND (reference sequence). The CDR3 loop reads CASSILQGAQNYGYTF. The CDR3 DNA reads TGTGCCAGTAGTATCCTCCAGGGGGCCCAAAACTATGGCTACACCTTC. Combining the CDR3 with reference TRBV19 and TRBJ1-2 gives the whole variable domain DGGITQSPKYLFRKEGQNVTLSCEQNLNHDAMYWYRQDPGQGLRLIYYSQIVNDFQKGDIAEGYSVSREKKESFPLTVTSAQKNPTAFYLCASSILQGAQNYGYTFGSGTRLTVV.

The genes are TRBV30 and TRBJ1-1, with a weak D call TRBD1 (6 bases). The germline V and J ends were trimmed by 6 bases and 4 bases, with 27 bases remaining between them. CDR3 length: 17 amino acids. Germline CDR1 GTSNPN, CDR2 SVGIG (reference sequence). CDR3 in DNA: TGTGCCTGTTGGCGGGGGCCCCCATACTCCCTGGGCACTGAAGCTTTCTTT. This translates into CACWRGPPYSLGTEAFF.

CDR3 in amino acids: CASSQSRQTLNEKLFF. As DNA, the CDR3 is TGTGCCAGCAGCCAATCGCGGCAGACCCTTAATGAAAAACTGTTTTTT. The rearrangement joins TRBV16 to TRBJ1-4; D not certain. Germline values: CDR1 KGHSY, CDR2 FQNENV. Between the trimmed V and J ends, which lost 0 bases and 4 bases, there was a span of 12 bases. The CDR3 is 16 residues long.

The chain has TRBV28 and TRBJ1-5, with D perhaps matching TRBD1 (6 bases). Germline CDR1 reads MDHEN; CDR2 reads SYDVKM. Trimming pared 2 bases from V and 2 bases from J, leaving 10 bases between. The length of the CDR3 is 15 residues. The CDR3 region has the DNA TGTGCCAGCAGTTTAGCAGGGGTTGGCAATCAGCCCCAGCATTTT. It yields the protein CASSLAGVGNQPQHF.

The chain links TRBV6-4 to TRBJ2-3; 9 bases are a match to TRBD1. The ends lost 0 bases at V and 1 base at J; junction bases unmatched: 2. The CDR3 is made up of 16 amino acids. The germline V gene has CDR1 MRHNA and CDR2 SNTAGT. The CDR3 protein is CASSDSTGGRTDTQYF. The CDR3 DNA is TGTGCCAGCAGTGACTCGACAGGGGGTCGCACAGATACGCAGTATTTT.

This clone was seen more than once but under ten times. V and J are TRBV5-6 and TRBJ2-7; D remains ambiguous. Germline CDR1 reads SGHDT; CDR2 reads YYEEEE. The CDR3 covers 11 residues. V was shortened by 4 bases and J by 4 bases, with 6 bases between the two germline ends. The DNA for the CDR3 is TGTGCCAGCAGCGTTCGTTACGAGCAGTACTTC. This gives the protein CASSVRYEQYF.

The chain has TRBV4-1 and TRBJ2-3; TRBD2 matches 7 bases. Germline V gives CDR1 MGHRA, CDR2 YSYEKL. Trimming took 1 base from V and 2 from J; bases not matched to a gene: 6. The CDR3 spans 16 residues. Here the CDR3 DNA reads TGCGCCAGCAGCCAAGCCGTGCGGGGGACCACAGATACGCAGTATTTT. This codes for CASSQAVRGTTDTQYF.

The chain combines TRBV29-1 with TRBJ2-4; TRBD2 aligns across 9 bases. Losses at the gene ends were 4 bases for V and 4 bases for J; bases not matched to a gene: 5. The CDR3 covers 14 residues. Germline CDR1 SQVTM, CDR2 ANQGSEA. The CDR3 here is CSVALAGTKNIQYF. In nucleotides, the CDR3 is TGCAGCGTTGCCCTAGCGGGGACTAAAAACATTCAGTACTTC.

This chain links TRBV20-1 with TRBJ1-2; D is unclear. From germline, CDR1 is DFQATT and CDR2 SNEGSKA (reference sequence). V was shortened by 6 bases and J by 5 bases, with 10 bases between the two germline ends. CDR3 length: 11 amino acids. The DNA for the CDR3 is TGCAGTGCCGCCGGGGTTTATGGCTACACCTTC. Amino acid sequence: CSAAGVYGYTF.

This clone appeared a few times. The CDR3 DNA sequence: TGTGCCAGCACTAGACAGGATATTGGTGGCTACACCTTC. Its translation: CASTRQDIGGYTF. This chain uses TRBV2 with TRBJ1-2, with TRBD1 as a possible D gene (6 bases). Germline V gives CDR1 SNHLY, CDR2 FYNNEI. The V and J ends lost 7 bases and 7 bases respectively, with 16 bases between them. This CDR3 is built from 13 residues. The full variable domain, completed using reference TRBV2 and TRBJ1-2, is EPEVTQTPSHQVTQMGQEVILRCVPISNHLYFYWYRQILGQKVEFLVSFYNNEISEKSEIFDDQFSVERPDGSNFTLKIRSTKLEDSAMYFCASTRQDIGGYTFGSGTRLTVV.

This clone appeared a few times. This chain uses TRBV7-9 with TRBJ1-2; D might be TRBD1 (5 bases). With 5 bases removed from V and 4 bases from J, the gap between germline ends came to 14 bases. CDR1 is SEHNR and CDR2 is FQNEAQ in the germline V gene (reference sequence). The CDR3 consists of 14 residues. The CDR3: CASSPDGGLYGYTF. DNA for the CDR3: TGTGCCAGCAGCCCTGACGGGGGTCTCTATGGCTACACCTTC.

This clone was picked up a small number of times. The V call is TRBV11-2, the J call TRBJ2-5, with D possibly matching TRBD1 (5 bases). In germline, CDR1 is SGHAT, CDR2 FQNNGV. The CDR3 extends over 10 amino acids. V lost 8 bases, J lost 7 bases, and 8 bases lay in between. The CDR3 DNA sequence: TGTGCCAGCGATCAGGGGACCCAGTACTTC. Its protein is CASDQGTQYF.

This chain joins TRBV4-3 and TRBJ2-1; 7 bases map to TRBD1. Germline assignment: CDR1 LGHNA and CDR2 YSLEER. CDR3 size: 13 residues. Losses at the gene ends were 5 bases for V and 10 bases for J; bases not matched to a gene: 8. In nucleotides, the CDR3 is TGCGCCAGCAGCTACACAGGGGTCGGGGAGCAGTTCTTC. Translated, it gives CASSYTGVGEQFF.

The chain is built from TRBV2 and TRBJ2-2; TRBD2 aligns across 9 bases. The V gene's germline CDR1 is SNHLY and CDR2 FYNNEI. V was pared by 6 bases and J by 6 bases, with 5 bases of the junction left unmatched. This CDR3 contains 14 residues. The DNA of the CDR3 is TGTGCCAGCAGGGGGACTAGCTTCGCCGGGGAGCTGTTTTTT. This codes for CASRGTSFAGELFF.

The chain uses TRBV7-6 and TRBJ1-2; a possible D gene is TRBD1 (5 bases). The germline V and J ends were trimmed by 5 bases and 8 bases, with 15 bases remaining between them. The CDR3 is 13 residues long. The V gene's germline CDR1 is SGHVS and CDR2 FNYEAQ. DNA for the CDR3: TGTGCCAGCAGCCCTCAGCGGGGACGCGGCTACACCTTC. This codes for CASSPQRGRGYTF.

The chain is built from TRBV29-1 and TRBJ2-5; a possible D gene is TRBD1 (7 bases). CDR1 SQVTM and CDR2 ANQGSEA come from the germline V gene. The CDR3 consists of 12 residues. The V end lost 6 bases, the J end lost 5 bases, and 13 bases lay between the germline ends. The CDR3: CSVYSGGETQYF. The CDR3 DNA sequence: TGCAGCGTCTACTCAGGGGGGGAGACCCAGTACTTC. The whole variable domain, remainder taken from reference TRBV29-1 and TRBJ2-5, is SAVISQKPSRDICQRGTSLTIQCQVDSQVTMMFWYRQQPGQSLTLIATANQGSEATYESGFVIDKFPISRPNLTFSTLTVSNMSPEDSSIYLCSVYSGGETQYFGPGTRLLVL.

The table lists this clone with a few counts. The J gene is TRBJ1-2, the V gene TRBV5-4, with TRBD1 identical over 7 bases. The junction had 8 bases not matched to a gene; V was cut back by 3 bases and J by 3 bases. This CDR3 spans 15 amino acids. Germline-derived CDR1 and CDR2 are SGHNT and YYREEE (reference sequence). The chain's CDR3 is CASSWGPTGDYGYTF. DNA for the CDR3: TGTGCCAGCAGCTGGGGACCAACAGGGGACTATGGCTACACCTTC.

The chain has TRBV11-1 and TRBJ1-1; D is uncertain. In germline, CDR1 is SGHAT, CDR2 FQDESV (reference sequence). The CDR3 has 15 residues. V shed 5 bases and J shed 5 bases, with 18 bases lying between them. CDR3 protein: CASSPEAPGVTEAFF. DNA of the CDR3: TGTGCCAGCAGCCCGGAGGCCCCCGGGGTAACTGAAGCTTTCTTT.

This clone showed up just a few times. The rearrangement links TRBV28 to TRBJ2-7, with TRBD2 identical over 8 bases. The V segment lost 3 bases and the J segment 1 base; nucleotides outside the gene matches: 5. The CDR3 totals 15 residues. Germline loops: CDR1 MDHEN, CDR2 SYDVKM. The CDR3 is CASSLSSGISYEQYF. The CDR3 coding sequence is TGTGCCAGCAGTTTGAGTAGCGGGATATCCTACGAGCAGTACTTC.

The genes are TRBV6-5 and TRBJ1-2; D perhaps matches TRBD1 (5 bases). The CDR3 loop spans 15 amino acids. CDR1 is MNHEY and CDR2 is SVGAGI in the germline V gene. V lost 0 bases and J lost 4, with 12 bases in between. The CDR3: CASSYSSGNSYGYTF. In DNA, the CDR3 is TGTGCCAGCAGTTACTCGTCAGGGAACTCCTATGGCTACACCTTC.

This sequence joins TRBV19 and TRBJ1-1; D is possibly TRBD1 (5 bases). Germline V gene data show CDR1 as LNHDA and CDR2 as SQIVND (reference sequence). The germline V and J ends were trimmed by 0 bases and 4 bases, with 15 bases remaining between them. This CDR3 comprises 16 residues. The CDR3 here is CASSIDIGRRGTEAFF. In nucleotides, the CDR3 is TGTGCCAGTAGTATAGATATTGGCAGGAGGGGCACTGAAGCTTTCTTT.